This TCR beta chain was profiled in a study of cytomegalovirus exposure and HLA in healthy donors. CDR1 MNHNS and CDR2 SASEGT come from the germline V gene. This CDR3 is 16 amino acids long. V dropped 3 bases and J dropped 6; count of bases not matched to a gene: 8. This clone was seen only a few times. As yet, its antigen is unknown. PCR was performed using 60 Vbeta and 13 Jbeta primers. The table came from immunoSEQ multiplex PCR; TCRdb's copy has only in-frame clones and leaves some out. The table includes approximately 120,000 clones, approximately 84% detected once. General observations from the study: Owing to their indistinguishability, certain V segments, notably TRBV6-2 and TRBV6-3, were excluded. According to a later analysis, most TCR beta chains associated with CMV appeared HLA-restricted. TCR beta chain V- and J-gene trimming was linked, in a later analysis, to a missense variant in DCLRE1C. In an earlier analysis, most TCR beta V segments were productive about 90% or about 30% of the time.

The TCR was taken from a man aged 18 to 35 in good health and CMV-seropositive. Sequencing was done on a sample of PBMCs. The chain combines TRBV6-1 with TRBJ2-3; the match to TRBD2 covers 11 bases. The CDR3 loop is CASSEVLAGGSDTQYF. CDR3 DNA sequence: TGTGCCAGCAGTGAGGTCCTAGCGGGAGGTTCCGATACGCAGTATTTT.